This TCR beta chain was captured in a study of blood T cells in healthy people across ages. V was clipped by 2 bases and J by 5 bases; unmatched bases: 8. Germline V gives CDR1 MNHEY, CDR2 SVGAGI. The CDR3 consists of 16 residues. A J-beta primer mix and a sample-barcoded 5' primer were used in a second PCR of roughly 7 to 12 cycles. TCRdb independently ran MiXCR on the 5' RACE reads; one entry per CDR3 protein. Of more than 700,000 distinct CDR3 sequences in the sample, roughly 50% were seen once. Turning to this clonotype: What it binds is unknown.

Study-level findings and limits: Shifts in expanded clonotypes may have been confounded by donor CMV status, which was unknown. Estimates of total diversity, which came from one million sequenced T cells, were considered to be underestimates. As naive T cell percentage varied, TCR beta diversity correlated strongly with it.

Donors ranged from about 6 to 95 years old and were healthy Caucasians in Russia. The TCR was taken from a man older than 75 in good health. The sequencing sample was made of blood. V usage is TRBV6-5 and J usage is TRBJ2-5, with 10 bases matching TRBD2. The CDR3 loop reads CASSYAIAGGGETQYF. CDR3 DNA sequence: TGTGCCAGCAGTTACGCCATAGCGGGAGGTGGGGAGACCCAGTACTTC.